A selection of T cell receptor beta chains follows, all from one sample in a study of blood T cell repertoires in COVID-19. Using immunoSEQ multiplex PCR, the repertoire was profiled, and TCRdb retains in-frame clones only, with some absent. The table records 99,000 or so clones, roughly 79% of them present only once. The sequenced sample consisted of peripheral blood. These receptors were collected from a woman in her 70s with acute or convalescent COVID-19. Both conserved end residues are part of each CDR3. Fields, in order: clone size, D gene, J gene, V gene, CDR3 protein, CDR3 DNA. D genes are given only for firm matches. A clone size is listed for some rows: how often the clone was seen (once, few, many), or a class if it is expanded.

clone_size: -; d_call: -; j_call: TRBJ1-1; v_call: TRBV12-3/TRBV12-4; cdr3_aa: CASSSTRFTEAFF; cdr3_nt: TGTGCCAGCAGTTCCACCCGGTTCACTGAAGCTTTCTTT
clone_size: -; d_call: -; j_call: TRBJ1-2; v_call: TRBV9; cdr3_aa: CASSADPRDTYGYTF; cdr3_nt: TGTGCCAGCAGCGCAGACCCCCGGGACACCTATGGCTACACCTTC
clone_size: -; d_call: -; j_call: TRBJ2-2; v_call: TRBV5-4; cdr3_aa: CASSPKATANLNTGELFF; cdr3_nt: TGTGCCAGCAGCCCTAAAGCGACAGCGAACCTAAACACCGGGGAGCTGTTTTTT
clone_size: few; d_call: -; j_call: TRBJ2-3; v_call: TRBV4-3; cdr3_aa: CARIWDTLRADTQYF; cdr3_nt: TGCGCCAGGATCTGGGACACCCTCCGAGCAGATACGCAGTATTTT
clone_size: -; d_call: TRBD1; j_call: TRBJ2-7; v_call: TRBV18; cdr3_aa: CASSPSIVRTGGGEQYF; cdr3_nt: TGTGCCAGCTCACCTTCGATAGTACGGACAGGGGGCGGCGAGCAGTACTTC
clone_size: -; d_call: TRBD1; j_call: TRBJ1-1; v_call: TRBV7-9; cdr3_aa: CASSSMTGGRTEAFF; cdr3_nt: TGTGCCAGCAGCTCAATGACAGGGGGCCGGACTGAAGCTTTCTTT
clone_size: once; d_call: -; j_call: TRBJ2-3; v_call: TRBV2; cdr3_aa: CASSERGLYTQYF; cdr3_nt: TGTGCCAGCAGTGAGAGGGGACTGTATACGCAGTATTTT
clone_size: -; d_call: -; j_call: TRBJ2-1; v_call: TRBV18; cdr3_aa: CASSPNIRGSGRNEQFF; cdr3_nt: TGTGCCAGCTCACCTAATATTCGTGGTAGCGGTCGGAATGAGCAGTTCTTC
clone_size: -; d_call: TRBD1; j_call: TRBJ1-4; v_call: TRBV9; cdr3_aa: CASSEGQLGEKLFF; cdr3_nt: TGTGCCAGCAGCGAGGGACAGCTGGGCGAAAAACTGTTTTTT
clone_size: -; d_call: -; j_call: TRBJ2-4; v_call: TRBV19; cdr3_aa: CASSATSGARNIQYF; cdr3_nt: TGTGCCAGTAGTGCGACGTCGGGAGCCAGAAACATTCAGTACTTC
clone_size: -; d_call: TRBD2; j_call: TRBJ2-7; v_call: TRBV5-6; cdr3_aa: CASSGLAGQTYEQYF; cdr3_nt: TGTGCCAGCAGCGGCCTAGCGGGCCAAACCTACGAGCAGTACTTC
clone_size: -; d_call: TRBD1; j_call: TRBJ1-2; v_call: TRBV30; cdr3_aa: CASVLDRGDYGYTF; cdr3_nt: TGTGCCTCAGTACTGGACAGGGGGGACTATGGCTACACCTTC
clone_size: -; d_call: -; j_call: TRBJ1-2; v_call: TRBV12-3/TRBV12-4; cdr3_aa: CASSFTGNGYTF; cdr3_nt: TGTGCCAGCAGTTTCACAGGGAACGGCTACACCTTC
clone_size: -; d_call: TRBD1; j_call: TRBJ2-7; v_call: TRBV5-1; cdr3_aa: CASSSKGQGSEQYF; cdr3_nt: TGCGCCAGCAGCTCCAAAGGACAGGGTTCCGAGCAGTACTTC
clone_size: -; d_call: TRBD1; j_call: TRBJ1-1; v_call: TRBV18; cdr3_aa: CASSPLGTGANTEAFF; cdr3_nt: TGTGCCAGCTCACCACTCGGGACAGGGGCTAACACTGAAGCTTTCTTT
clone_size: few; d_call: -; j_call: TRBJ1-5; v_call: TRBV6-2/TRBV6-3; cdr3_aa: CASSATGGPQPQHF; cdr3_nt: TGTGCCAGCAGTGCTACCGGGGGACCTCAGCCCCAGCATTTT
clone_size: -; d_call: -; j_call: TRBJ2-7; v_call: TRBV5-5; cdr3_aa: CASSLGAGNYEQYF; cdr3_nt: TGTGCCAGCAGCTTGGGGGCAGGGAACTACGAGCAGTACTTC
clone_size: -; d_call: -; j_call: TRBJ2-2; v_call: TRBV5-4; cdr3_aa: CASSSIDRQDTGELFF; cdr3_nt: TGTGCCAGCAGCTCAATAGACAGGCAGGATACCGGGGAGCTGTTTTTT